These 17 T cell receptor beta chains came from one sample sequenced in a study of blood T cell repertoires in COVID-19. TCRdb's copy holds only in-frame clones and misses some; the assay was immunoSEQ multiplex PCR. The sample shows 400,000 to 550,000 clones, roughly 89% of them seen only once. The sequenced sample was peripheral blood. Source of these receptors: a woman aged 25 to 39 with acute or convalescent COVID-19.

The CDR3 protein is CASSGTSGGMHNEQFF. The CDR3 DNA reads as TGTGCCAGCAGCGGGACTAGCGGGGGTATGCACAATGAGCAGTTCTTC. The chain combines TRBV7-6 with TRBJ2-1; 14 bases fit TRBD2. The germline V gene encodes CDR1 SGHVS and CDR2 FNYEAQ. V lost 5 bases and J lost 5; bases outside the gene matches: 5. The CDR3 sequence is 16 residues long. The variable domain in full, completed from reference TRBV7-6 and TRBJ2-1, reads GAGVSQSPRYKVTKRGQDVALRCDPISGHVSLYWYRQALGQGPEFLTYFNYEAQQDKSGLPNDRFSAERPEGSISTLTIQRTEQRDSAMYRCASSGTSGGMHNEQFFGPGTRLTVL.

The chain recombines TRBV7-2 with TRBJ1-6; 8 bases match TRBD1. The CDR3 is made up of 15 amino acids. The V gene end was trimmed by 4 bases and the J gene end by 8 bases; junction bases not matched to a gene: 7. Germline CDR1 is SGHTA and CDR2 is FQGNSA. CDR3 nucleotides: TGTGCCAGCAGCTCAATACCAGGGGGCTATTCACCCCTCCACTTT. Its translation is CASSSIPGGYSPLHF.

The CDR3 DNA is TGCGCCAGCAGCTCCGGGACAGGGGGCTACTACGAGCAGTACTTC. It translates to CASSSGTGGYYEQYF. This chain uses TRBV5-1 with TRBJ2-7; 12 bases align to TRBD1. This CDR3 is built from 15 residues. The V gene end was trimmed by 3 bases and the J gene end by 3 bases; junction bases not matched to a gene: 4. The germline V gene has CDR1 SGHRS and CDR2 YFSETQ.

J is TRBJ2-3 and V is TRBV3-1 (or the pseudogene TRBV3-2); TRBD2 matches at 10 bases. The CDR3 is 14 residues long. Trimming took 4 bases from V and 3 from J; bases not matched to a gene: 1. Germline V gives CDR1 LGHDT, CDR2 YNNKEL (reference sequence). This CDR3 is CASSLSGGTDTQYF. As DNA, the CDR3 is TGTGCCAGCAGCCTTAGCGGGGGGACAGATACGCAGTATTTT.

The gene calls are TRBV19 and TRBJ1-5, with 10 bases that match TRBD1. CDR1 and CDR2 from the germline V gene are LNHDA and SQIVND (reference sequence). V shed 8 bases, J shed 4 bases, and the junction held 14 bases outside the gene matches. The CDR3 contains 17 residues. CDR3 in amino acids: CASRTSFRDRGNQPQHF. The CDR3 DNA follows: TGTGCCAGTCGCACATCTTTCCGGGACAGGGGAAATCAGCCCCAGCATTTT.

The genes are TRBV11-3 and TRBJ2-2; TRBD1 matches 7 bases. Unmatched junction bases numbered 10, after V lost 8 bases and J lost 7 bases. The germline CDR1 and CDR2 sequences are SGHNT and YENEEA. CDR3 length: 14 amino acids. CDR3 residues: CASGKQGPGGELFF. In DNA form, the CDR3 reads TGTGCCAGCGGGAAACAGGGGCCGGGCGGGGAGCTGTTTTTT.

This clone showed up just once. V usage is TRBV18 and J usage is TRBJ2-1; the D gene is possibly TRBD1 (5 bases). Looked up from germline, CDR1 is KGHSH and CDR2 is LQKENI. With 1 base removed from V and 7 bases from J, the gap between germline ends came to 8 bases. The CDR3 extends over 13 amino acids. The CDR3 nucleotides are TGTGCCAGCTCACCACTGGACAAAAATGAGCAGTTCTTC. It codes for CASSPLDKNEQFF.

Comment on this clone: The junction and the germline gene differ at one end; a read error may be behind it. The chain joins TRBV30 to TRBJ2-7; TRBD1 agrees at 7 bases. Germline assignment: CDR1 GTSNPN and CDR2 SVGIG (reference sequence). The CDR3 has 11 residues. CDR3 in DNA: TGTGCCGGGAGACAGGGCTACGAGCAGTACTTC. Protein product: CAGRQGYEQYF.

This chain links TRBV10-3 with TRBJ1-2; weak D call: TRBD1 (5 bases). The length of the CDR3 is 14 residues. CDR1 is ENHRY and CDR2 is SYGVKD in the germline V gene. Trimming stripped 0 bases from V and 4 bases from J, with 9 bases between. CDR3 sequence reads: CAISESGQGYGYTF. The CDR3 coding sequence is TGTGCCATCAGTGAGTCGGGTCAGGGCTATGGCTACACCTTC.

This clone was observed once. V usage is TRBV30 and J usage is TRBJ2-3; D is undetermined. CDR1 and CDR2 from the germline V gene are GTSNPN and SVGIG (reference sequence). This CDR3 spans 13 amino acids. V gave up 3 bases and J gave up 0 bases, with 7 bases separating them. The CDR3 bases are TGTGCCTGGAGAAGCGTGAGCACAGATACGCAGTATTTT. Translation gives CAWRSVSTDTQYF.

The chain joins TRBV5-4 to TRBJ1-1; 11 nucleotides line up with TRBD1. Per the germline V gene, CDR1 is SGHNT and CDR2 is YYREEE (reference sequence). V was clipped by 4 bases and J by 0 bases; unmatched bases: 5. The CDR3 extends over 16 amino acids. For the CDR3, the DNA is TGTGCCAGCAGCGAGAGGGACAGGGGGGTGAACACTGAAGCTTTCTTT. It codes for CASSERDRGVNTEAFF.

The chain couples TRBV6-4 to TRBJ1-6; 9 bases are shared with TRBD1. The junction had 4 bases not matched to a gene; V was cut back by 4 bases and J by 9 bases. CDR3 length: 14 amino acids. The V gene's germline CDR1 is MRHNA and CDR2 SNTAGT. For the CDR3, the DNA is TGTGCCAGCAGTGTAGGGACAGGGCCTTCACCCCTCCACTTT. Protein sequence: CASSVGTGPSPLHF.

The CDR3 DNA reads TGTGCCACCAGCGGCAGCGAGCACTATGGCTACACCTTC. Residues: CATSGSEHYGYTF. J is TRBJ1-2 and V is TRBV24-1, with unresolved D. Per the germline V gene, CDR1 is KGHDR and CDR2 is SFDVKD. Trimming took off 7 bases at V and 3 bases at J, with 11 bases between the two ends. The CDR3 loop spans 13 amino acids.

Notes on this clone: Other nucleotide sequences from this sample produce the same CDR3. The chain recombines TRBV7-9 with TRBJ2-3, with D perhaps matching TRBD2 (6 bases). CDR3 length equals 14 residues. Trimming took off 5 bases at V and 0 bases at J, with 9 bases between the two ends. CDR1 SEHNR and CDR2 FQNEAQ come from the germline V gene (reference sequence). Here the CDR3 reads CASSPGLSTDTQYF. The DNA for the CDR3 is TGTGCCAGCAGCCCAGGACTAAGCACAGATACGCAGTATTTT.

The CDR3 DNA reads TGTGCCAGCAGCTTACTATTGGTTCGGGGAGAGACCCAGTACTTC. Translating it yields CASSLLLVRGETQYF. V and J are TRBV7-6 and TRBJ2-5; a possible D gene is TRBD2 (5 bases). Germline CDR1 and CDR2: SGHVS and FNYEAQ. CDR3 length: 15 residues. V was clipped by 2 bases and J by 4 bases, with 14 bases between them.

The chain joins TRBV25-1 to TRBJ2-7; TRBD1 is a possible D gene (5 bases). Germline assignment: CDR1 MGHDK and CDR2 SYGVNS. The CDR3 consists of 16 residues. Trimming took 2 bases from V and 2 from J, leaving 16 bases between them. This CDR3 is CASSEGKTAQPYEQYF. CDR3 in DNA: TGTGCCAGCAGTGAAGGAAAGACAGCCCAACCCTACGAGCAGTACTTC.

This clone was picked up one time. CDR3 nucleotides: TGTGCCAGCAGTTTTTCGTACCGACTCTCCTACGAGCAGTACTTC. Its protein product is CASSFSYRLSYEQYF. This rearrangement joins TRBV27 to TRBJ2-7; D uncertain. Germline CDR1 reads MNHEY; CDR2 reads SMNVEV (reference sequence). Trimming removed 3 bases from V and 0 bases from J, with 12 bases in between. The CDR3 consists of 15 residues.